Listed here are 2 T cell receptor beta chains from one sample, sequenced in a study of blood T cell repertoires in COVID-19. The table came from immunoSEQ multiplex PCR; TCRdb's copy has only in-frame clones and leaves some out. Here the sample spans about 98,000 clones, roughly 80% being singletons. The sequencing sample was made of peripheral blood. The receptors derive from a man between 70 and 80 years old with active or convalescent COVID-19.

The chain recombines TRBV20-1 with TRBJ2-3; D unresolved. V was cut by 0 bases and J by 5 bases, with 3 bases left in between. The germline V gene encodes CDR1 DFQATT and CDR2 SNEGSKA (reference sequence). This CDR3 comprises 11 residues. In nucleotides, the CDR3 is TGCAGTGCTAGAGACCTAGATACGCAGTATTTT. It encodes CSARDLDTQYF.

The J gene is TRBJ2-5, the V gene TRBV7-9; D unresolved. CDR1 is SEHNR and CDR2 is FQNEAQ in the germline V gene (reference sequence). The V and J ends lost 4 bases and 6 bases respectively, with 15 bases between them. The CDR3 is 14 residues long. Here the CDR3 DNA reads TGTGCCAGCAGCTCCCTTGGGCGCTCCCAGACCCAGTACTTC. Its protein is CASSSLGRSQTQYF.